Below, one TCR beta chain is given with its context. Its antigen is currently not known. Base quality data are lacking; no much larger clone is found one base away. This entry is derived from a study of shared clonotypes between healthy human individuals (dated by TCRdb to 2020 to 2022). For the study in its entirety: The cohort comprised two women and a few men aged 18 to 49 years. Per donor, three plates each were used for CD4 naive and CD4 memory, two for CD8 naive, and one for CD8 memory. To estimate repertoire size and how much clonotypes are shared between individuals, the study performed deep sequencing of blood TCR repertoires from about five healthy adults. To increase sequencing depth and limit assay-specific biases, different laboratories used diverse techniques to prepare libraries and sequence TCR repertoires. Per donor, leukapheresis produced somewhere between about 0.85 and 10 billion PBMCs.

Using the deep immunoSEQ assay, multiplex PCR amplified TCR CDR3 regions from genomic DNA. Extracted genomic DNA from each cell subset was distributed evenly across all wells of several immunoSEQ 96-well plates, and each plate was treated as a replicate. For sorted subsets, approximately 190 ng genomic DNA, equal to tens of thousands of T cell genomes, was loaded into each replicate PCR. Purified libraries were quantified with a Qubit 3.0 fluorometer, sized on a Bioanalyzer 2100, and re-quantified with the KAPA Library Quantification kit. Every immunoSEQ 96-well plate was sequenced on a separate single-read 150-cycle Illumina NextSeq 550 flow cell. In the paper's pipeline: Because only junctional sequences without quality scores were contained in the immunoSEQ output, filtering matching that applied to full-length reads could not be performed. To assign V/J genes and CDR3, sequences were annotated against IMGT germline references using PyIR, a Python wrapper for IgBLAST v1.9. Any read was removed if the V/J assignment was weak (E-value above 1e-6), the CDR3 was missing, or the read contained stop codons, out-of-frame junctions, or ambiguous translated residues. V3J clonotypes were defined by identical inferred V gene, J gene, and CDR3 amino acid sequence. The percentage overlap between two repertoires was calculated by dividing the number of shared unique clonotypes by the size of the smaller repertoire. RTK rarefaction, the Chao1 estimator, and Recon v2.1 estimates of unobserved clonotypes were used to assess repertoire richness. Generation probabilities were computed with OLGA for all TCRbeta clonotypes obtained by the gDNA method from several donors. This is the immuneACCESS table as TCRdb keeps it, with only in-frame sequences that have V and J called. A part of the clones is gone; compared with another copy, unresolved V genes explain less than half, and the rest is unexplained. V, J and clone size reflect that table, while D and trimming were determined from the DNA. Present in this sample are more than 400,000 clones, 95% to 97% of which were seen just once. The ten biggest clones cover less than 0.06% of the sample.

Paper-wide results and their limitations: Sharing across several donors was observed for roughly 5% of naive CD4, 3% to 4% of naive CD8, over 2% of memory CD4, and roughly 0.43% of memory CD8 clonotypes. Estimated clonotype richness was generally larger for naive than for memory subsets. Rarefaction of sorted-subset datasets indicated incomplete sequencing despite the large sequencing depth. Because the study included only a small number of donors, the genetic and exposure-history diversity represented was limited. Only blood was sampled, and tissue TCR repertoires likely differ from those in blood. Clonotypes shared by all four sorted-subset donors showed higher generation probabilities than non-shared clonotypes. Based on pairwise subsampling, the degree of clonotype sharing among donors was expected to be affected by sequencing depth.

Healthy HIV-negative adults with no recently reported acute infections or vaccinations were included as donors. Every donor was a Caucasian adult living in Nashville, Tennessee, USA. CD4+ T cells were enriched by magnetic negative selection; naive cells were then positively selected on CD45RA, and the negative fraction formed the memory subset. Blood was collected by leukapheresis, and PBMCs were isolated by Ficoll-Histopaque density gradient centrifugation and then cryopreserved in liquid nitrogen vapor phase. Purity and quantity of every magnetically sorted T cell population were checked by analytical flow cytometry. Genomic DNA was isolated from each sorted fraction and quantified by UV absorbance on a Nanodrop 2000c. V is shortened by 5 bases, J by 7 bases, and the region joining them spans 18 bases. The CDR3 starts with the cysteine, ends with the phenylalanine, and has 14 residues. Solely the CDR3 DNA is kept, with 42 bases framed from the first base. Based on the germline V gene, the CDR1 and CDR2 sequences are MNHEY and SVGAGI.

The rearrangement joined TRBV6-5 to TRBJ2-7; the D gene is not confidently resolved. The sequence was obtained from a woman aged 25 to 39 in good health. Input material: naive CD4+ T cells sorted from blood. The cell subset or site label of this sample denotes: CD45RA+ positively selected. CDR3 sequence: CASSTYKGLREQYF. The nucleotides read TGTGCCAGCAGTACGTACAAGGGTTTGAGGGAGCAGTACTTC.